The T cell receptor (beta chain) under discussion was sequenced for a study of T cell changes during pregnancy in multiple sclerosis. Method: immunoSEQ multiplex PCR; TCRdb's copy keeps in-frame clones and lacks some. The sample holds about 120,000 clones; roughly 92% are singletons and the top ten take approximately 6.3%. The germline V and J ends were trimmed by 0 bases and 0 bases, with 10 bases remaining between them. CDR1 is ENHRY, CDR2 SYGVKD, per germline. The CDR3 totals 16 residues. The chain has TRBV10-3 and TRBJ2-3; weak D call: TRBD1 (6 bases). This sequence originates from a female donor with multiple sclerosis, enrolled in a pregnancy study. This sample comprised peripheral blood, obtained before pregnancy. CDR3 sequence: CAISESGADSTDTQYF. CDR3 nucleotides: TGTGCCATCAGTGAGTCGGGGGCGGATAGCACAGATACGCAGTATTTT.